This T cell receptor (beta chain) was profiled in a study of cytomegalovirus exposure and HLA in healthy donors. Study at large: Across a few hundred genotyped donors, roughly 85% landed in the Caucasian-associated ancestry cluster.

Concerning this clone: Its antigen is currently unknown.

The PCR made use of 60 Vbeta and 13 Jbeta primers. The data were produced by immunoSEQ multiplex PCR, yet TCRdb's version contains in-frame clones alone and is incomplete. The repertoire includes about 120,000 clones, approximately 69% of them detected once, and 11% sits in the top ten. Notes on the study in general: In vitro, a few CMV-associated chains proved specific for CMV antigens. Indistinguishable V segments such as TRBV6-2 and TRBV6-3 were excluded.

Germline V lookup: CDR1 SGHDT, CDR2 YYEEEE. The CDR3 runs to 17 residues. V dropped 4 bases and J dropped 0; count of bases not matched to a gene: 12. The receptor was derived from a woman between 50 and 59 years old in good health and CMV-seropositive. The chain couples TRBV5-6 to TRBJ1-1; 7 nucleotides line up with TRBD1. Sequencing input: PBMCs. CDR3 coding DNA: TGTGCCAGCAGCAAGACCGGGACAGTCTTGATGAACACTGAAGCTTTCTTT. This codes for CASSKTGTVLMNTEAFF.